This is a list of T cell receptor beta chains from one sample in a study of blood T cell repertoires in COVID-19. TCRdb's copy holds only in-frame clones and misses some; the assay was immunoSEQ multiplex PCR. The sample has 250,000 to 350,000 clones; approximately 90% are singletons. Sequenced input: peripheral blood. Source of these receptors: a man between 18 and 35 years old with active or convalescent COVID-19. The CDR3 runs from the conserved cysteine through the conserved F or W. A D gene is named only where the DNA matches it firmly. The listing skips clone size in some rows; elsewhere it reads once, few, many or a size class.

v_call	d_call	clone_size	j_call	cdr3_aa	cdr3_nt
TRBV28	TRBD1	-	TRBJ1-3	CASSLGDRGPIYF	TGTGCCAGCAGTTTAGGTGACAGGGGGCCCATATATTTT
TRBV12-3/TRBV12-4	TRBD1	-	TRBJ2-7	CASRTTGVYEQYF	TGTGCCAGCAGAACCACAGGGGTCTACGAGCAGTACTTC
TRBV7-9	TRBD1	once	TRBJ2-7	CASSSGQGELRGSYEQYF	TGTGCCAGCAGCTCCGGACAGGGGGAACTCAGAGGCTCCTACGAGCAGTACTTC
TRBV29-1	-	-	TRBJ1-4	CSAGAPNEKLFF	TGCAGCGCGGGCGCTCCTAATGAAAAACTGTTTTTT
TRBV7-2	-	once	TRBJ2-1	CASSHRTGGARYNRDEQFF	TGTGCCAGCAGCCACCGGACAGGAGGGGCGAGGTATAATAGGGATGAGCAGTTCTTC
TRBV10-1	-	-	TRBJ2-5	CASSAGTPDRTQYF	TGCGCCAGCAGTGCCGGGACTCCCGATCGGACCCAGTACTTC
TRBV6-5	-	-	TRBJ2-5	CASSYSEGEGETQYF	TGTGCCAGCAGTTACTCGGAGGGGGAGGGCGAGACCCAGTACTTC
TRBV7-9	TRBD2	-	TRBJ2-1	CASSPGLAGGINEQFF	TGTGCCAGCAGCCCCGGACTAGCGGGAGGAATCAATGAGCAGTTCTTC
TRBV19	-	-	TRBJ1-5	CASTRRRNLQPQHF	TGTGCCAGTACAAGAAGGCGGAACCTTCAGCCCCAGCATTTT
TRBV27	-	-	TRBJ2-2	CASRPTRGELFF	TGTGCCAGCAGACCCACGCGGGGAGAGCTGTTTTTT
TRBV5-1	TRBD2	-	TRBJ2-1	CASSLQGLAATEQFF	TGCGCCAGCAGCCTGCAGGGACTAGCGGCGACTGAGCAGTTCTTC
TRBV2	TRBD1	-	TRBJ1-1	CASSGTGRVDTEAFF	TGTGCCAGCAGTGGGACAGGGCGAGTTGACACTGAAGCTTTCTTT
TRBV19	TRBD2	once	TRBJ2-1	CASRRGTSGSSSYNEQFF	TGTGCCAGTAGAAGGGGGACTAGCGGATCAAGCTCCTACAATGAGCAGTTCTTC
TRBV6-1	TRBD2	medium-sized	TRBJ2-7	CASSEASGSSYEQYF	TGTGCCAGCAGTGAAGCTAGCGGGAGCTCCTACGAGCAGTACTTC
TRBV6-6	TRBD2	-	TRBJ2-2	CASSRTSGKTGELFF	TGTGCCAGCAGCCGGACTAGCGGGAAGACCGGGGAGCTGTTTTTT
TRBV3-1/TRBV3-2	-	-	TRBJ2-5	CASSFTSVRETQYF	TGTGCCAGCAGCTTTACTAGTGTTAGAGAGACCCAGTACTTC
TRBV12-3/TRBV12-4	-	-	TRBJ1-1	CASSSPGTEAFF	TGTGCCAGCAGTTCGCCCGGGACTGAAGCTTTCTTT
TRBV7-8	-	-	TRBJ1-3	CASSLASLDPGNTIYF	TGTGCCAGCAGCTTAGCTAGTCTCGATCCGGGGAACACCATATATTTT
TRBV11-2	-	-	TRBJ1-1	CASSLFSDTEAFF	TGTGCCAGCAGCTTATTTTCTGACACTGAAGCTTTCTTT
TRBV5-6	-	-	TRBJ1-5	CASSFATGNQPQHF	TGTGCCAGCAGCTTTGCTACAGGCAATCAGCCCCAGCATTTT
TRBV4-3	-	-	TRBJ1-2	CASSQVIITGTYGYTF	TGCGCCAGCAGCCAAGTAATAATAACAGGAACCTATGGCTACACCTTC
TRBV19	TRBD1	-	TRBJ1-2	CASSMLRGLNYGYTF	TGTGCCAGTAGTATGCTCAGGGGGCTAAACTATGGCTACACCTTC
TRBV9	TRBD1	once	TRBJ2-5	CASSAGTVRETQYF	TGTGCCAGCAGCGCAGGGACAGTGAGGGAGACCCAGTACTTC
TRBV27	-	-	TRBJ1-5	CASSWRGRNQPQHF	TGTGCCAGCAGTTGGAGGGGACGCAATCAGCCCCAGCATTTT
TRBV2	TRBD2	-	TRBJ2-3	CASSNEAGTSLTDTQYF	TGTGCCAGCAGTAATGAAGCCGGGACTAGCCTCACAGATACGCAGTATTTT
TRBV9	TRBD2	-	TRBJ2-5	CASSVDGTSEGETQYF	TGTGCCAGCAGCGTAGACGGGACTAGCGAGGGAGAGACCCAGTACTTC
TRBV14	-	-	TRBJ2-7	CASSRYRVAEQYF	TGTGCCAGCAGCCGCTACAGGGTTGCCGAGCAGTACTTC
TRBV27	TRBD1	-	TRBJ1-3	CASSRTGGNTIYF	TGTGCCAGCAGTCGGACAGGGGGAAACACCATATATTTT
TRBV27	TRBD1	-	TRBJ1-6	CASSRDRGDSPLHF	TGTGCCAGCTCTCGGGACAGGGGAGACTCACCCCTCCACTTT
TRBV6-5	TRBD1	-	TRBJ2-1	CASRRGTGERNEQFF	TGTGCCAGCAGGCGGGGGACAGGGGAAAGGAATGAGCAGTTCTTC
TRBV7-9	-	-	TRBJ2-6	CASSLRGLITGANVLTF	TGTGCCAGCAGCTTGAGAGGCCTAATCACTGGGGCCAACGTCCTGACTTTC
TRBV10-2	-	-	TRBJ2-6	CASKQDRLFPTSRSGANVLTF	TGCGCCAGCAAACAGGACCGTTTGTTCCCCACTTCACGCTCTGGGGCCAACGTCCTGACTTTC
TRBV6-5	-	-	TRBJ1-1	CASSVVTGMNTEAFF	TGTGCCAGCAGCGTAGTTACAGGTATGAACACTGAAGCTTTCTTT
TRBV12-3/TRBV12-4	-	-	TRBJ1-2	CASREGSGLGYTF	TGTGCCAGCAGGGAGGGCAGCGGCTTAGGCTACACCTTC
TRBV4-1	-	-	TRBJ2-7	CASSQNPGYEQYF	TGCGCCAGCAGCCAAAATCCGGGTTACGAGCAGTACTTC
TRBV27	-	few	TRBJ1-5	CASSLSGGSYNQPQHF	TGTGCCAGCAGTTTATCAGGAGGCAGCTACAATCAGCCCCAGCATTTT
TRBV10-3	TRBD2	-	TRBJ2-1	CATTSGPDSYNEQFF	TGTGCCACCACTAGCGGTCCCGATTCCTACAATGAGCAGTTCTTC
TRBV9	-	-	TRBJ2-2	CASSESGTGELFF	TGTGCCAGCAGCGAAAGCGGGACCGGGGAGCTGTTTTTT
TRBV12-5	TRBD1	-	TRBJ2-2	CASSFGTGGLGELFF	TGTGCTAGTTCATTCGGGACAGGGGGTCTCGGGGAGCTGTTTTTT
TRBV5-1	-	-	TRBJ1-1	CASSYTGQNTEAFF	TGCGCCAGCAGCTATACTGGACAGAACACTGAAGCTTTCTTT
TRBV4-1	TRBD2	-	TRBJ2-7	CASSQDGVYREDYEQYF	TGCGCCAGCAGCCAAGATGGGGTTTATCGGGAGGACTACGAGCAGTACTTC
TRBV5-1	-	-	TRBJ1-1	CASSLRGWDTEAFF	TGCGCCAGCAGCTTGAGGGGGTGGGACACTGAAGCTTTCTTT
TRBV6-2/TRBV6-3	-	-	TRBJ1-2	CASSHLAPRQLNYGYTF	TGTGCCAGCAGCCACCTCGCCCCCCGACAGCTAAACTATGGCTACACCTTC
TRBV27	-	-	TRBJ2-1	CASSFFEGSGRLDEQFF	TGTGCCAGCAGTTTTTTTGAGGGGAGTGGGAGGTTAGATGAGCAGTTCTTC
TRBV24-1	TRBD2	-	TRBJ2-3	CATSVGLAGTDTQYF	TGTGCCACCAGTGTCGGACTAGCGGGAACAGATACGCAGTATTTT
TRBV4-2	-	few	TRBJ1-5	CASSQAGQPQHF	TGTGCCAGCAGCCAAGCGGGACAGCCCCAGCATTTT